These 22 T cell receptor beta chains were all obtained from the same sample, sequenced in a study of OX40 agonist ivuxolimab in advanced cancers. The table came from immunoSEQ multiplex PCR; TCRdb's copy has only in-frame clones and leaves some out. The sample includes about 38,000 clones, about 89% of them seen just once. The sample consisted of CD4+ or CD8+ T cells sorted from blood, taken in a trial of the OX40 agonist ivuxolimab. All receptors come from an adult with an advanced solid tumor such as melanoma, head and neck, liver or kidney cancer.

This chain connects TRBV5-1 to TRBJ2-1; 8 nucleotides line up with TRBD1. The germline gives CDR1 SGHRS, CDR2 YFSETQ. V shed 7 bases and J 7 bases; nucleotides not matched to a gene: 4. This CDR3 has 12 residues. The CDR3 is CASPRGRNEQFF. CDR3 in DNA: TGCGCCAGCCCCAGGGGGCGTAATGAGCAGTTCTTC.

V is TRBV4-3 and J is TRBJ2-7; D is unclear. The CDR3 spans 14 residues. Germline V gives CDR1 LGHNA, CDR2 YSLEER. The V gene lost 1 base and the J gene lost 2 bases, with 9 bases spanning the gap. CDR3 region: CASSQAAQTYEQYF. CDR3 nucleotides: TGCGCCAGCAGCCAAGCCGCACAGACCTACGAGCAGTACTTC.

V and J are TRBV27 and TRBJ1-2; a possible D gene is TRBD1 (5 bases). The V end lost 9 bases, the J end lost 4 bases, and 15 bases lay between the germline ends. There are 13 residues in the CDR3. Germline CDR1 is MNHEY and CDR2 is SMNVEV (reference sequence). Here the CDR3 DNA reads TGTGCCAGTTGGGACGTTCGTGGCTATGGCTACACCTTC. It specifies CASWDVRGYGYTF.

V usage is TRBV29-1 and J usage is TRBJ2-3, with TRBD1 as a possible D gene (6 bases). This CDR3 region has 16 residues. The germline V gene has CDR1 SQVTM and CDR2 ANQGSEA. Trimming took off 4 bases at V and 1 base at J, with 18 bases between the two ends. The CDR3 region is CSVAGAPRTGTDTQYF. CDR3 in DNA: TGCAGCGTTGCAGGGGCCCCACGAACCGGCACAGATACGCAGTATTTT.

The V gene is TRBV27, the J gene TRBJ2-7, with a weak D call TRBD1 (6 bases). The germline CDR1 and CDR2 sequences are MNHEY and SMNVEV (reference sequence). Trimming took 9 bases from V and 2 from J, leaving 14 bases between them. The CDR3 sequence is 13 residues long. CDR3 in amino acids: CASSGHHPYEQYF. CDR3 DNA: TGTGCCAGTTCGGGACATCACCCCTACGAGCAGTACTTC.

This clone appeared once. The V call is TRBV7-9, the J call TRBJ1-3; 7 nucleotides agree with TRBD1. Trimming cost V 0 bases and J 2 bases; bases outside gene matches: 1. This CDR3 contains 15 residues. Per germline, CDR1 SEHNR and CDR2 FQNEAQ (reference sequence). CDR3: CASSLAGTAGNTIYF. The CDR3 coding sequence is TGTGCCAGCAGCTTAGCCGGGACAGCTGGAAACACCATATATTTT. Full variable domain (rest looked up from reference TRBV7-9 and TRBJ1-3): DTGVSQNPRHKITKRGQNVTFRCDPISEHNRLYWYRQTLGQGPEFLTYFQNEAQLEKSRLLSDRFSAERPKGSFSTLEIQRTEQGDSAMYLCASSLAGTAGNTIYFGEGSWLTVV.

This rearrangement joins TRBV9 to TRBJ1-2; the match to TRBD1 covers 7 bases. V trimming: 7 bases; J trimming: 8 bases; junction bases outside the gene matches: 8. This CDR3 has 12 amino acids. Germline assignment: CDR1 SGDLS and CDR2 YYNGEE. The CDR3 bases are TGTGCCAGCCAAACAGGGGCAAGCGGCTACACCTTC. This sequence encodes CASQTGASGYTF.

This clone was counted once. The CDR3 DNA is TGTGCCAGCAGCTGGGTTCCCCTCCTCCCTGGGACAACCCCGAGGAAGACTGAAGCTTTCTTT. It encodes CASSWVPLLPGTTPRKTEAFF. The chain combines TRBV27 with TRBJ1-1, with D tentatively TRBD1 (6 bases). From germline, CDR1 is MNHEY and CDR2 SMNVEV (reference sequence). The CDR3 is 21 amino acids. V was pared by 6 bases and J by 5 bases, with 37 bases between.

The J gene is TRBJ1-2, the V gene TRBV27; the match to TRBD1 covers 8 bases. CDR1 and CDR2 from the germline V gene are MNHEY and SMNVEV (reference sequence). The CDR3 consists of 14 residues. V was clipped by 5 bases and J by 4 bases; unmatched bases: 6. This chain's CDR3 is CASSPLTGAYGYTF. In DNA, the CDR3 is TGTGCCAGCAGTCCTCTGACAGGGGCCTATGGCTACACCTTC.

V gene TRBV19 combines with J gene TRBJ2-7; 7 positions match TRBD1. The V segment lost 3 bases and the J segment 1 base; nucleotides outside the gene matches: 3. In germline, CDR1 is LNHDA, CDR2 SQIVND (reference sequence). CDR3 length equals 14 residues. The CDR3 bases are TGTGCCAGTAGTATCGCACAGGGGTCCTACGAGCAGTACTTC. Amino acids: CASSIAQGSYEQYF.

The table lists this clone with a count of one. The genes are TRBV15 and TRBJ2-7; 8 bases agree with TRBD1. Looked up from germline, CDR1 is LNHNV and CDR2 is YYDKDF (reference sequence). V lost 0 bases and J lost 2; bases outside the gene matches: 3. This CDR3 contains 15 residues. The CDR3 here is CATSRETGVPYEQYF. In DNA, the CDR3 is TGTGCCACCAGCAGAGAGACAGGGGTTCCCTACGAGCAGTACTTC.

The J gene is TRBJ1-2, the V gene TRBV2; D gene uncertain. The CDR3 loop spans 10 amino acids. The V gene lost 7 bases and the J gene lost 8 bases, with 8 bases spanning the gap. Germline V lookup: CDR1 SNHLY, CDR2 FYNNEI. The CDR3 region has the DNA TGTGCCAGCAATGCCCGAGGCTACACCTTC. Translating gives CASNARGYTF.

This chain uses TRBV5-1 with TRBJ1-2, with TRBD1 matching over 8 bases. Per the germline V gene, CDR1 is SGHRS and CDR2 is YFSETQ. Trimming at V came to 0 bases and at J to 4 bases, leaving 11 bases not matched to a gene. The CDR3 loop spans 17 amino acids. This CDR3 reads CASSLGSIGQGGYGYTF. CDR3 nucleotide sequence: TGCGCCAGCAGCTTGGGGAGTATTGGACAGGGTGGCTATGGCTACACCTTC.

The V call is TRBV7-9, the J call TRBJ2-5, with 9 nucleotides matching TRBD1. In germline, CDR1 is SEHNR, CDR2 FQNEAQ (reference sequence). Trimming took 4 bases from V and 4 from J; bases not matched to a gene: 4. This CDR3 has 14 residues. Here the CDR3 reads CASSWDRAGETQYF. DNA for the CDR3: TGTGCCAGCAGCTGGGACAGGGCTGGAGAGACCCAGTACTTC.

This clone was detected only once. This chain links TRBV11-2 with TRBJ2-5; 12 nucleotides line up with TRBD1. V trimming: 4 bases; J trimming: 4 bases; junction bases outside the gene matches: 4. There are 15 residues in the CDR3. The germline V gene has CDR1 SGHAT and CDR2 FQNNGV. CDR3 residues: CASSWDRGRGETQYF. DNA of the CDR3: TGTGCCAGCAGCTGGGACAGGGGGCGAGGAGAGACCCAGTACTTC.

This chain uses TRBV13 with TRBJ2-1, with 10 nucleotides matching TRBD2. Unmatched junction bases numbered 5, after V lost 5 bases and J lost 4 bases. CDR1 and CDR2 (germline): PRHDT, FYEKMQ (reference sequence). The CDR3 is made up of 15 amino acids. In nucleotides, the CDR3 is TGTGCCAGCAGCCCCTCTAGCGGGGGTTACAATGAGCAGTTCTTC. This gives the protein CASSPSSGGYNEQFF.

The chain links TRBV10-3 to TRBJ2-7; D perhaps matches TRBD1 (5 bases). The germline V gene has CDR1 ENHRY and CDR2 SYGVKD. The germline V and J ends were trimmed by 1 base and 3 bases, with 10 bases remaining between them. The CDR3 runs to 14 residues. CDR3 nucleotide sequence: TGTGCCATCAGTGAGTTGTCGGACAACTACGAGCAGTACTTC. It codes for CAISELSDNYEQYF.

The genes are TRBV27 and TRBJ2-2, with D unresolved. CDR3 length equals 17 residues. Germline V gives CDR1 MNHEY, CDR2 SMNVEV (reference sequence). Trimming took off 5 bases at V and 0 bases at J, with 16 bases between the two ends. In DNA form, the CDR3 reads TGTGCCAGCAGTACCCGCGATGGGGATTCGAACACCGGGGAGCTGTTTTTT. This sequence encodes CASSTRDGDSNTGELFF.

This clone was detected a few times. The chain joins TRBV7-2 to TRBJ2-2; D is possibly TRBD2 (5 bases). CDR3 length equals 13 residues. CDR1 is SGHTA, CDR2 FQGNSA, per germline. The V end lost 5 bases, the J end lost 9 bases, and 13 bases lay between the germline ends. CDR3 nucleotide sequence: TGTGCCAGCAGCGCATCAGCCGGGAGGGAGCTGTTTTTT. This translates into CASSASAGRELFF.

J is TRBJ2-5 and V is TRBV7-7; 9 nucleotides line up with TRBD1. The CDR3 totals 15 residues. Germline V gives CDR1 SSHAT, CDR2 FNYEAQ (reference sequence). Losses at the gene ends were 5 bases for V and 5 bases for J; bases not matched to a gene: 9. The DNA for the CDR3 is TGTGCCAGCAGCCCGAGGACAGGGGACGGGGAGACCCAGTACTTC. It translates to CASSPRTGDGETQYF. The whole variable domain, remainder taken from reference TRBV7-7 and TRBJ2-5, is GAGVSQSPRYKVTKRGQDVTLRCDPISSHATLYWYQQALGQGPEFLTYFNYEAQPDKSGLPSDRFSAERPEGSISTLTIQRTEQRDSAMYRCASSPRTGDGETQYFGPGTRLLVL.

This rearrangement joins TRBV18 to TRBJ2-1, with D perhaps matching TRBD2 (6 bases). Trimming removed 3 bases at V and 3 bases at J, with 18 bases between. The germline gives CDR1 KGHSH, CDR2 LQKENI. This CDR3 region has 17 residues. The CDR3 protein is CASSPGIGEVGYNEQFF. In nucleotides, the CDR3 is TGTGCCAGCTCACCCGGAATCGGGGAGGTCGGCTACAATGAGCAGTTCTTC.

This chain's CDR3 is CASSYRGPNYGYTF. The DNA for the CDR3 is TGTGCCAGCAGTTATCGGGGGCCCAACTATGGCTACACCTTC. This chain connects TRBV27 to TRBJ1-2, with D possibly being TRBD1 (6 bases). The CDR3 contains 14 residues. V dropped 4 bases and J dropped 2 bases, with 11 bases sitting between them. CDR1 and CDR2 (germline): MNHEY, SMNVEV (reference sequence).